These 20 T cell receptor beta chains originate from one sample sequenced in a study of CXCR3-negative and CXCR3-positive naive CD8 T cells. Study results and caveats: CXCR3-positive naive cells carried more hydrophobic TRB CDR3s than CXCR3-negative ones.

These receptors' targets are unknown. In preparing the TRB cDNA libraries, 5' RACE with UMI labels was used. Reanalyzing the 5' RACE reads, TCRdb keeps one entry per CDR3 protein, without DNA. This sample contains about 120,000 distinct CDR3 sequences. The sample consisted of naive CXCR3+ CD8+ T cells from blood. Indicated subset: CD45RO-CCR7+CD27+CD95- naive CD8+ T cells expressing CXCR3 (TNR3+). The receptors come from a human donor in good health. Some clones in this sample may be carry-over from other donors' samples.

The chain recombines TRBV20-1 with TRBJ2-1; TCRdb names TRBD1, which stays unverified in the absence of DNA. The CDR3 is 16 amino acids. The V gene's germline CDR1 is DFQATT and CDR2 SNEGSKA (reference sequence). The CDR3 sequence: CSARMAGGELGNEQFF.

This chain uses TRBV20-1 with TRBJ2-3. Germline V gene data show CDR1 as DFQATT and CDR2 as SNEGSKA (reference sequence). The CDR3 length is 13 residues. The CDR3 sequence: CSALRPTGDTQYF.

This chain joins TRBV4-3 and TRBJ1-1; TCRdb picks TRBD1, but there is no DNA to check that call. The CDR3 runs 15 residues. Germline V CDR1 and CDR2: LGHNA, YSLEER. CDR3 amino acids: CASSQGSGRDTGAFF.

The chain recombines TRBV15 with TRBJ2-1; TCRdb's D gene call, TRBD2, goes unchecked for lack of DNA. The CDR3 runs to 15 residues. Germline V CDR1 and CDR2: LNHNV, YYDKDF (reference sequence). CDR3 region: CATSRALAENNEQFF.

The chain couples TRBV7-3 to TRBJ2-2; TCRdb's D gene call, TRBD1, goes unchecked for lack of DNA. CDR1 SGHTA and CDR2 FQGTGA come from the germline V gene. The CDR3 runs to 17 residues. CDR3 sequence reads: CASSPGQFFSATGELFF.

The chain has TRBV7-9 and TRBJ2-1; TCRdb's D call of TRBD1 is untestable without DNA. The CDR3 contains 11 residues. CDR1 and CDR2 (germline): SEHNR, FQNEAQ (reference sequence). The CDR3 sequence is CASSPLGGQFF. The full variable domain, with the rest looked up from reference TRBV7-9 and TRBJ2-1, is DTGVSQNPRHKITKRGQNVTFRCDPISEHNRLYWYRQTLGQGPEFLTYFQNEAQLEKSRLLSDRFSAERPKGSFSTLEIQRTEQGDSAMYLCASSPLGGQFFGPGTRLTVL.

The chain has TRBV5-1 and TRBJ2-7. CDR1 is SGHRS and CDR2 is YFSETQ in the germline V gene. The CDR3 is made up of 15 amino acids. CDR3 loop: CASSLIGGSSYEQYF.

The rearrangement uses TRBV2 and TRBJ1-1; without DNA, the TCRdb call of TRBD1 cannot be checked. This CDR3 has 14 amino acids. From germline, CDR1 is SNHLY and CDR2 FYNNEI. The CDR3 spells CASSYSDGDTEAFF.

The CDR3 is CASSPLAGTGELFF. This chain joins TRBV3-1 and TRBJ2-2; the TCRdb D gene call, TRBD2, has no DNA to confirm it. Germline CDR1 LGHDT, CDR2 YNNKEL (reference sequence). The CDR3 totals 14 residues. Full variable domain (outside the CDR3, taken from reference TRBV3-1 and TRBJ2-2): DTAVSQTPKYLVTQMGNDKSIKCEQNLGHDTMYWYKQDSKKFLKIMFSYNNKELIINETVPNRFSPKSPDKAHLNLHINSLELGDSAVYFCASSPLAGTGELFFGEGSRLTVL.

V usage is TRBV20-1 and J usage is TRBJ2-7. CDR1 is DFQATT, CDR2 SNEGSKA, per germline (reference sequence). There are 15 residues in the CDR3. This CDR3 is CSARDRQTPSYEQYF.

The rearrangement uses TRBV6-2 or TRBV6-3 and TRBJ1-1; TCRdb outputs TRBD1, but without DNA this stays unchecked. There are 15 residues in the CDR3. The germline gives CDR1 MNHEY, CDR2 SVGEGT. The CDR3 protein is CASVPLRDANTEAFF.

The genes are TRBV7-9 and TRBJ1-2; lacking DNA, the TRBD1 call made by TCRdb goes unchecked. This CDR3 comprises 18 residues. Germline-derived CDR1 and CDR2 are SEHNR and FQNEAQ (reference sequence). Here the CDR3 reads CASSPGPATGEVGRGYTF.

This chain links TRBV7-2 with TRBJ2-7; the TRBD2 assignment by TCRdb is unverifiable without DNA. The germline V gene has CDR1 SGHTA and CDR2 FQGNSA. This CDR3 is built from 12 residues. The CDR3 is CATSGENYEQYF.

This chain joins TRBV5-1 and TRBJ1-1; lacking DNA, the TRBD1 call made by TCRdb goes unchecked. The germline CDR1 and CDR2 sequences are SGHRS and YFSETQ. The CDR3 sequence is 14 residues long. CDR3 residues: CASSRTARATEAFF.

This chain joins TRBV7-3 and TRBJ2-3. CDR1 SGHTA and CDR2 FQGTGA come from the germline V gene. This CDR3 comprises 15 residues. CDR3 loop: CASSLSGYLTDTQYF.

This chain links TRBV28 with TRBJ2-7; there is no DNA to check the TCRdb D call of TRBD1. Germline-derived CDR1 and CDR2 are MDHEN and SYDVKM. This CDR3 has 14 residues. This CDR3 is CASSDPGGSYEQYF.

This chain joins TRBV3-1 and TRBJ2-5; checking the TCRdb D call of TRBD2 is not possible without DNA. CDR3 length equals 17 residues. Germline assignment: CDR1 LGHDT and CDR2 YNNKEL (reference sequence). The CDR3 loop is CASSQFLYAGEQETQYF.

The CDR3 sequence is CASSSFDAGGEKLFF. The J gene is TRBJ2-2, the V gene TRBV7-9; TCRdb's D gene call, TRBD1, goes unchecked for lack of DNA. This CDR3 is built from 15 residues. CDR1 and CDR2 (germline): SEHNR, FQNEAQ (reference sequence).

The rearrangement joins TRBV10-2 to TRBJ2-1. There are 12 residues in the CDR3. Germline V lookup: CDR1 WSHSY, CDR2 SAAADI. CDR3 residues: CSTGTNWNEQLF.

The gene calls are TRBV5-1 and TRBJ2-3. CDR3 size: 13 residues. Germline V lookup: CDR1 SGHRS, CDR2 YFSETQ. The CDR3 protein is CASSSMGTDTQYF. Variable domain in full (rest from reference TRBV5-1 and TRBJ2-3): KAGVTQTPRYLIKTRGQQVTLSCSPISGHRSVSWYQQTPGQGLQFLFEYFSETQRNKGNFPGRFSGRQFSNSRSEMNVSTLELGDSALYLCASSSMGTDTQYFGPGTRLTVL.